Listed below are T cell receptor beta chains from one sample, sequenced in a study of blood T cell repertoires in COVID-19. The table came from immunoSEQ multiplex PCR; TCRdb's copy has only in-frame clones and leaves some out. This sample has about 140,000 clones, with over 75% found just once. Input material: peripheral blood. These receptors were obtained from a man aged 70 or older with acute or convalescent COVID-19. Both conserved end residues are part of each CDR3. Fields, in order: V gene, J gene, D gene, CDR3 protein. A D gene is named only where the DNA matches it firmly.

v_gene: TRBV3-1/TRBV3-2
j_gene: TRBJ1-5
d_gene: TRBD1
CDR3aa: CASSPGQHQPQHF

v_gene: TRBV6-5
j_gene: TRBJ2-1
d_gene: TRBD2
CDR3aa: CASSYSRLAGAGEQFF

v_gene: TRBV3-1/TRBV3-2
j_gene: TRBJ1-2
d_gene: -
CDR3aa: CASSRGGGSDYGYTF

v_gene: TRBV28
j_gene: TRBJ1-5
d_gene: TRBD1
CDR3aa: CASRYRGSDQPQHF

v_gene: TRBV5-8
j_gene: TRBJ1-2
d_gene: -
CDR3aa: CASSLAVGGPFYGYTF

v_gene: TRBV10-1
j_gene: TRBJ1-2
d_gene: -
CDR3aa: CASSPQDLPTGYTF

v_gene: TRBV2
j_gene: TRBJ2-3
d_gene: TRBD2
CDR3aa: CASTLAGVSTDTQYF

v_gene: TRBV10-1
j_gene: TRBJ2-1
d_gene: TRBD2
CDR3aa: CASSDLKTSGISNEQFF

v_gene: TRBV10-1
j_gene: TRBJ1-5
d_gene: TRBD1
CDR3aa: CATLLGTGGPYSNQPQHF

v_gene: TRBV18
j_gene: TRBJ1-6
d_gene: -
CDR3aa: CASSQDALGSSPLHF

v_gene: TRBV19
j_gene: TRBJ1-4
d_gene: TRBD1
CDR3aa: CASSPRDRGPTNEKLFF

v_gene: TRBV6-2/TRBV6-3
j_gene: TRBJ1-1
d_gene: TRBD1
CDR3aa: CASSSGQLNTEAFF

v_gene: TRBV6-6
j_gene: TRBJ1-3
d_gene: -
CDR3aa: CASSVQGSGNTIYF

v_gene: TRBV28
j_gene: TRBJ1-2
d_gene: -
CDR3aa: CASSFGVQGGYGYTF

v_gene: TRBV24-1
j_gene: TRBJ2-3
d_gene: -
CDR3aa: CATSDVYEGTDTQYF

v_gene: TRBV18
j_gene: TRBJ1-4
d_gene: TRBD1
CDR3aa: CASSPLRGQGPNEKLFF

v_gene: TRBV7-9
j_gene: TRBJ2-5
d_gene: TRBD2
CDR3aa: CASSFAGGGETQYF

v_gene: TRBV6-4
j_gene: TRBJ2-6
d_gene: TRBD2
CDR3aa: CASSPTSGVSGANVLTF

v_gene: TRBV2
j_gene: TRBJ1-5
d_gene: -
CDR3aa: CASSVQGSNQPQHF

v_gene: TRBV2
j_gene: TRBJ2-2
d_gene: TRBD1
CDR3aa: CASSGGGGTGELFF

v_gene: TRBV7-8
j_gene: TRBJ2-5
d_gene: -
CDR3aa: CASSPRETQYF

v_gene: TRBV6-5
j_gene: TRBJ1-2
d_gene: -
CDR3aa: CAAGVNYGYTF

v_gene: TRBV5-6
j_gene: TRBJ1-2
d_gene: -
CDR3aa: CASSLGRGVDGYTF

v_gene: TRBV19
j_gene: TRBJ2-2
d_gene: -
CDR3aa: CASSRHRGNTGELFF

v_gene: TRBV10-3
j_gene: TRBJ1-4
d_gene: TRBD1
CDR3aa: CAISEGAGGLSNEKLFF

v_gene: TRBV9
j_gene: TRBJ2-1
d_gene: TRBD2
CDR3aa: CASARLASLEQFF

v_gene: TRBV12-1
j_gene: TRBJ2-5
d_gene: -
CDR3aa: CASSLLGAFKGETQYF

v_gene: TRBV7-3
j_gene: TRBJ2-7
d_gene: -
CDR3aa: CASSLNGGHPEQYF

v_gene: TRBV19
j_gene: TRBJ2-3
d_gene: TRBD1
CDR3aa: CASSMWTGGTDTQYF

v_gene: TRBV19
j_gene: TRBJ2-5
d_gene: -
CDR3aa: CASVEGRGRETQYF

v_gene: TRBV7-2
j_gene: TRBJ2-1
d_gene: -
CDR3aa: CASSLVSFSYNEQFF

v_gene: TRBV28
j_gene: TRBJ1-5
d_gene: TRBD1
CDR3aa: CASSRQGANQPQHF

v_gene: TRBV19
j_gene: TRBJ2-7
d_gene: TRBD1
CDR3aa: CASSTSGQVLGEQYF

v_gene: TRBV28
j_gene: TRBJ1-5
d_gene: TRBD1
CDR3aa: CASRPPDRPSQPQHF

v_gene: TRBV18
j_gene: TRBJ2-3
d_gene: -
CDR3aa: CASSLGGTDTQYF

v_gene: TRBV19
j_gene: TRBJ1-5
d_gene: -
CDR3aa: CASSYSYSNQPQHF

v_gene: TRBV6-1
j_gene: TRBJ1-3
d_gene: TRBD1
CDR3aa: CASSEARGLSGNTIYF

v_gene: TRBV7-6
j_gene: TRBJ1-2
d_gene: TRBD1
CDR3aa: CASSLAGTGIGGYTF

v_gene: TRBV19
j_gene: TRBJ1-2
d_gene: -
CDR3aa: CASSPRQENYGYTF